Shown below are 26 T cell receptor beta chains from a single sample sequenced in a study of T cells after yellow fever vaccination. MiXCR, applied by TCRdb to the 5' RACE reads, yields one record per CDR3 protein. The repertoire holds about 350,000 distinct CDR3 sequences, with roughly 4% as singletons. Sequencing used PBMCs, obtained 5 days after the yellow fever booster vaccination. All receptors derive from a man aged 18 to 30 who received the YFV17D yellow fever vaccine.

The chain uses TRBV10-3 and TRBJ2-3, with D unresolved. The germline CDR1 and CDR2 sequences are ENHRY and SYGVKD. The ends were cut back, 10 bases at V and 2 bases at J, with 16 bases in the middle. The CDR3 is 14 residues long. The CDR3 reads CATISTTATDTQYF. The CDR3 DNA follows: TGTGCCACCATCTCTACGACTGCCACAGATACGCAGTATTTT.

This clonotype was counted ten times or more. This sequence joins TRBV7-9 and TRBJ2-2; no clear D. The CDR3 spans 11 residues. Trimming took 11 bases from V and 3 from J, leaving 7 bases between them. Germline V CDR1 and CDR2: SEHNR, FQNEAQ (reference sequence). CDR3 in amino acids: CALRDTGELFF. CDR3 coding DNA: TGTGCCCTTCGGGACACCGGGGAGCTGTTTTTT.

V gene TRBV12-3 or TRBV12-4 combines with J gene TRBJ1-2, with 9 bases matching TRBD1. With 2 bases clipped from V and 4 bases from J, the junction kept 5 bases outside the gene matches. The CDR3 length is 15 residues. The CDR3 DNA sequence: TGTGCCAGCAGTTTAACAGGGGGCAACGTCTATGGCTACACCTTC. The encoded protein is CASSLTGGNVYGYTF.

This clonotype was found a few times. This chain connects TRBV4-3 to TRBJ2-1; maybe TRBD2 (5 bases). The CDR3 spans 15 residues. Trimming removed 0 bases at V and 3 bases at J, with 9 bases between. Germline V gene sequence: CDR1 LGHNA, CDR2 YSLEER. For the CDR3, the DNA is TGCGCCAGCAGCCAAGATTTCAGCGGCTACAATGAGCAGTTCTTC. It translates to CASSQDFSGYNEQFF.

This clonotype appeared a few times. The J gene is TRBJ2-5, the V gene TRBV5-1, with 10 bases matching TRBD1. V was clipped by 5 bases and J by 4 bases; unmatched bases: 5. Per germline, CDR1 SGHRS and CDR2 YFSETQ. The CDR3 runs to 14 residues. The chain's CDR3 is CASSWDRGTETQYF. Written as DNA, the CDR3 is TGCGCCAGCAGTTGGGACAGGGGAACAGAGACCCAGTACTTC.

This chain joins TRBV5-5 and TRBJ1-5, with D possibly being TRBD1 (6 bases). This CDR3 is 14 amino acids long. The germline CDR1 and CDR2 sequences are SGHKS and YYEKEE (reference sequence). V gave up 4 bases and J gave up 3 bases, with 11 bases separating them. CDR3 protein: CASSTGTINQPQHF. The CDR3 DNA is TGTGCCAGCAGCACCGGGACAATCAATCAGCCCCAGCATTTT.

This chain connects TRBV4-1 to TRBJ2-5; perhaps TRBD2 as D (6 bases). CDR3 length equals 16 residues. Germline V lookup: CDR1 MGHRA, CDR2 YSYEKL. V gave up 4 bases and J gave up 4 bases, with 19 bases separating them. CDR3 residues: CASSLPVGGIRETQYF. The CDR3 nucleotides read TGCGCCAGCAGCCTCCCCGTTGGGGGGATACGAGAGACCCAGTACTTC.

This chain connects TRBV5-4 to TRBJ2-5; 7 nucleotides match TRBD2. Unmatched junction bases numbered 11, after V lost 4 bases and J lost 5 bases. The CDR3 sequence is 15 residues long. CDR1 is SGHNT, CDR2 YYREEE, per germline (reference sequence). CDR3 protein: CASSPKRGSWETQYF. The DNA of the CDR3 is TGTGCCAGCAGCCCAAAGCGGGGTTCATGGGAGACCCAGTACTTC.

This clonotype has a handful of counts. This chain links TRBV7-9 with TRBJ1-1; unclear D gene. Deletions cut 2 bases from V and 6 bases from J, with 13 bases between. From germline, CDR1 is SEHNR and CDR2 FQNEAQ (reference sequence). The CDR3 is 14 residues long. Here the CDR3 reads CASSLHSGSAEAFF. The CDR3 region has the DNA TGTGCCAGCAGCTTACATTCCGGGAGCGCTGAAGCTTTCTTT.

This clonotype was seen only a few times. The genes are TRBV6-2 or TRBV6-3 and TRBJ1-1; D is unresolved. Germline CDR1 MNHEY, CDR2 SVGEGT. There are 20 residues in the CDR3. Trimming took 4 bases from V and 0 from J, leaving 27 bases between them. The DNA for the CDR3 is TGTGCCAGCAGTTCCCCGTTTGTGTCCGGGAACCCAATCATGAACACTGAAGCTTTCTTT. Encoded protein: CASSSPFVSGNPIMNTEAFF.

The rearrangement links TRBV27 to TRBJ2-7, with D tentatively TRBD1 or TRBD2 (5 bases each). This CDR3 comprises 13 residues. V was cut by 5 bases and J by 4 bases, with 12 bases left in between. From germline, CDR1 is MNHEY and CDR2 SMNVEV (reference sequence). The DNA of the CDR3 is TGTGCCAGCAGTCCCCTCGAGGGGTACGAGCAGTACGTC. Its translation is CASSPLEGYEQYV.

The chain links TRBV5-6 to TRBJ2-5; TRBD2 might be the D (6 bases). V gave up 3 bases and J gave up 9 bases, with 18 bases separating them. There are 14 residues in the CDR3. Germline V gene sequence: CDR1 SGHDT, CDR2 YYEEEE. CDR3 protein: CASSSWDSLHPQYF. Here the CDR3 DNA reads TGTGCCAGCAGCTCTTGGGACTCCCTCCATCCCCAGTACTTC.

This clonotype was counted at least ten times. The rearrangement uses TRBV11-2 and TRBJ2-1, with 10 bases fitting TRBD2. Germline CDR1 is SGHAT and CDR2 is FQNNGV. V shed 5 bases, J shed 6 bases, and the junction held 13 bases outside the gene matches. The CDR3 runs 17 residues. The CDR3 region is CASSPTGTAGGLNEQFF. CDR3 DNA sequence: TGTGCCAGCAGCCCAACGGGGACAGCGGGGGGGCTCAATGAGCAGTTCTTC.

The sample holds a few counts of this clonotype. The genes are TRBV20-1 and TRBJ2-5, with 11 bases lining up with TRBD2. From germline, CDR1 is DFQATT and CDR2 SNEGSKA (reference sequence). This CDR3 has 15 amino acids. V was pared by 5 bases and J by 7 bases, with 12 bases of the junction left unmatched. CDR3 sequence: CSADGWGTSGGTQYF. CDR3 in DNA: TGCAGTGCTGACGGGTGGGGAACTAGCGGGGGGACCCAGTACTTC.

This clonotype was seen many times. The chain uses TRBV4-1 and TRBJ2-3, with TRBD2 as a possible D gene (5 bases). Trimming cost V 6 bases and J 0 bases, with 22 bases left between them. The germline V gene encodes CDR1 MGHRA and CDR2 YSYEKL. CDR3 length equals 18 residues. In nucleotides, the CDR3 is TGCGCCAGCAGGTCGCCAGCGGCCCAAAGGGCTAGCACAGATACGCAGTATTTT. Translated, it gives CASRSPAAQRASTDTQYF.

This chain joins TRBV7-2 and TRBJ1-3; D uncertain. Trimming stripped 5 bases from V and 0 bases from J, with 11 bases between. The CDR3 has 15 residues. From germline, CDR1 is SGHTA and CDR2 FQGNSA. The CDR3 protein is CASSPPSRSGNTIYF. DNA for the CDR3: TGTGCCAGCAGCCCTCCCAGCCGCTCTGGAAACACCATATATTTT.

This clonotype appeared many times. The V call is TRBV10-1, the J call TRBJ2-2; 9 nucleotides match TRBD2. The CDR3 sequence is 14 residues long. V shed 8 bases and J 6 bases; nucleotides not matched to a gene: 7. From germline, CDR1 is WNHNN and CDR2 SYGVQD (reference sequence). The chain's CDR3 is CASSRRGGSGELFF. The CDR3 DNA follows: TGCGCCAGCTCTCGGCGGGGGGGTTCCGGGGAGCTGTTTTTT.

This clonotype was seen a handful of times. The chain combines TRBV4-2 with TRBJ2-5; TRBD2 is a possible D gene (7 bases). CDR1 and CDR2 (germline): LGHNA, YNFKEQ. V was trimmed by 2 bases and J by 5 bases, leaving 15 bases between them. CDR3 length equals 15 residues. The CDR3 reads CASSQSLGGGETQYF. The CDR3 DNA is TGTGCCAGCAGCCAAAGTCTTGGGGGGGGCGAGACCCAGTACTTC.

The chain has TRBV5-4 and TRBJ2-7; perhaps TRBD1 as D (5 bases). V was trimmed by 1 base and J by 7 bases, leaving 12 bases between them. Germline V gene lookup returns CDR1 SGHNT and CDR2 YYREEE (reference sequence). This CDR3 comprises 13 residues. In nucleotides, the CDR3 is TGTGCCAGCAGCTTGTGGGGCTATTGGGAGCAGTACTTC. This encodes CASSLWGYWEQYF.

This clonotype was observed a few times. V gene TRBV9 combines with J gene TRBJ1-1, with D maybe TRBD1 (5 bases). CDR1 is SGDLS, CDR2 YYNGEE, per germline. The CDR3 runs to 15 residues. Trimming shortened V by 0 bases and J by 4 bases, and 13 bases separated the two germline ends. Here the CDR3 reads CASSVASGQPTEAFF. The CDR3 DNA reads TGTGCCAGCAGCGTAGCGTCGGGGCAACCCACTGAAGCTTTCTTT.

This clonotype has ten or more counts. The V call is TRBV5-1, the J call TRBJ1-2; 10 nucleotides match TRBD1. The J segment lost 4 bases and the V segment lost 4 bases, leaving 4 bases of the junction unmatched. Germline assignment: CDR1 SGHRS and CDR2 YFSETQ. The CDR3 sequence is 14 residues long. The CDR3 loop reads CASSRGQGTYGYTF. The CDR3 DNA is TGCGCCAGCAGCCGGGGACAGGGGACCTATGGCTACACCTTC. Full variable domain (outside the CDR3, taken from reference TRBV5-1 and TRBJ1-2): KAGVTQTPRYLIKTRGQQVTLSCSPISGHRSVSWYQQTPGQGLQFLFEYFSETQRNKGNFPGRFSGRQFSNSRSEMNVSTLELGDSALYLCASSRGQGTYGYTFGSGTRLTVV.

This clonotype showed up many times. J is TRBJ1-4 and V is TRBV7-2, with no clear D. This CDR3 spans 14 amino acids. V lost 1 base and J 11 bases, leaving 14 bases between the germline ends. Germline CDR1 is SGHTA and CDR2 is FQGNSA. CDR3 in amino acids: CASSLVGEGGKLFF. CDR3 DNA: TGTGCCAGCAGCTTAGTCGGTGAGGGCGGGAAACTGTTTTTT.

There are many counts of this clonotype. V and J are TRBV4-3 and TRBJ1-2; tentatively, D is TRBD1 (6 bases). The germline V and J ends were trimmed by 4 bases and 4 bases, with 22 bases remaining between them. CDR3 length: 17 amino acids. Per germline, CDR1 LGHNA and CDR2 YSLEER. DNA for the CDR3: TGCGCCAGCAGCCGTTCATCCTGGGACACCACCTTCTATGGCTACACCTTC. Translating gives CASSRSSWDTTFYGYTF.

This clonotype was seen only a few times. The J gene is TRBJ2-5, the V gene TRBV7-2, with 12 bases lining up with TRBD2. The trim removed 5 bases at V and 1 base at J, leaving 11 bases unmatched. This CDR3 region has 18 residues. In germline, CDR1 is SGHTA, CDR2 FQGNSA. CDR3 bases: TGTGCCAGCAGCCGTGGGCTAGCGGGGGGGCGGGTCCAAGAGACCCAGTACTTC. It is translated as CASSRGLAGGRVQETQYF.

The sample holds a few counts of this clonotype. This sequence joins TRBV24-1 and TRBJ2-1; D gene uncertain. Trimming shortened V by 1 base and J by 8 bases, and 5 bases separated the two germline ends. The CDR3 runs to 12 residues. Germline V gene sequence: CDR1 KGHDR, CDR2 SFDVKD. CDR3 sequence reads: CATSDFEDEQFF. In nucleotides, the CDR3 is TGTGCCACCAGTGATTTCGAGGATGAGCAGTTCTTC.

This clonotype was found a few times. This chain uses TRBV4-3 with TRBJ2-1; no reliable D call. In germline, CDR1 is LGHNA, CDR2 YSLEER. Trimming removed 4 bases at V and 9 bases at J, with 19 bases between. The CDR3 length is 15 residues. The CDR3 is CASSPRALLVGEQFF. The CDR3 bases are TGCGCCAGCAGCCCGAGAGCACTGCTGGTGGGTGAGCAGTTCTTC.